The 10 T cell receptor beta chains in this list originate from one sample, sequenced in a study of sequential checkpoint blockade in melanoma. The treatment was: randomized to nivolumab then ipilimumab (arm A) or the reverse (arm B). Some clones are missing from TCRdb's copy, which holds only in-frame ones; the method was immunoSEQ multiplex PCR. The data contain 8,400 or so clones, approximately 67% of them singletons. The sequencing here drew on CD8+ T cells sorted from blood (inferred from file names), taken from a patient given nivolumab and ipilimumab in sequence. The source of these receptors is a human patient with melanoma. Some clones in this sample may be carry-over from other donors' samples.

V gene TRBV7-9 combines with J gene TRBJ2-7; tentatively, D is TRBD1 (8 bases). This CDR3 has 16 residues. Germline values: CDR1 SEHNR, CDR2 FQNEAQ (reference sequence). The V gene lost 4 bases and the J gene lost 4 bases, with 20 bases spanning the gap. CDR3 loop: CASSSGGGQDRYEQYF. CDR3 nucleotides: TGTGCCAGCAGCTCCGGCGGGGGACAGGATAGATACGAGCAGTACTTC.

The chain is built from TRBV5-4 and TRBJ2-5, with 8 bases lining up with TRBD2. The CDR3 is 17 residues long. Trimming cost V 4 bases and J 5 bases; bases outside gene matches: 16. The V gene's germline CDR1 is SGHNT and CDR2 YYREEE (reference sequence). The CDR3, as DNA: TGTGCCAGCAGCCCGATCCCGGGACTAGAGGTTGTGGAGACCCAGTACTTC. This encodes CASSPIPGLEVVETQYF.

This sequence joins TRBV10-1 and TRBJ1-3; TRBD1 matches 11 bases. Germline V gene lookup returns CDR1 WNHNN and CDR2 SYGVQD (reference sequence). The V segment lost 6 bases and the J segment 5 bases; nucleotides outside the gene matches: 6. The length of the CDR3 is 15 residues. The CDR3 nucleotides read TGCGCCAGCAGAGAGGACAGGGGGCGAAGAAACACCATATATTTT. Its translation is CASREDRGRRNTIYF.

This clone was counted between two and nine times. The chain uses TRBV7-9 and TRBJ2-7; TRBD1 matches at 8 bases. The CDR3 sequence is 14 residues long. The ends lost 1 base at V and 2 bases at J; junction bases unmatched: 1. Per germline, CDR1 SEHNR and CDR2 FQNEAQ (reference sequence). Here the CDR3 DNA reads TGTGCCAGCAGCTTAGACAGGGGGACCTACGAGCAGTACTTC. It specifies CASSLDRGTYEQYF.

The chain couples TRBV23-1 to TRBJ1-4, with 8 bases lining up with TRBD1. TRBV23-1 falls under the ORF class, with uncertain function. With V trimmed by 0 bases and J by 0 bases, 18 bases remained unmatched. The CDR3 totals 22 residues. The CDR3 DNA reads as TGCGCCAGCAGTCAATCCCTCAACCGGGACAGGACCACCAAAGCAACTAATGAAAAACTGTTTTTT. Protein sequence: CASSQSLNRDRTTKATNEKLFF.

V and J are TRBV11-2 and TRBJ2-7; TRBD2 might be the D (6 bases). The CDR3 runs to 16 residues. Trimming took 5 bases from V and 2 from J, leaving 19 bases between them. Per the germline V gene, CDR1 is SGHAT and CDR2 is FQNNGV. CDR3 protein: CASSLPIGGPPYEQYF. CDR3 DNA sequence: TGTGCCAGCAGCCTTCCGATCGGGGGACCACCCTACGAGCAGTACTTC. The full variable domain, completed using reference TRBV11-2 and TRBJ2-7, is EAGVAQSPRYKIIEKRQSVAFWCNPISGHATLYWYQQILGQGPKLLIQFQNNGVVDDSQLPKDRFSAERLKGVDSTLKIQPAKLEDSAVYLCASSLPIGGPPYEQYFGPGTRLTVT.

The chain employs TRBV7-8 and TRBJ2-5; TRBD2 aligns across 8 bases. Germline loops: CDR1 SGHVS, CDR2 FQNEAQ. The trim removed 1 base at V and 2 bases at J, leaving 6 bases unmatched. This CDR3 has 16 amino acids. The CDR3 nucleotides are TGTGCCAGCAGCTTAGTCTCAGCGGGGGCGCAAGAGACCCAGTACTTC. Protein product: CASSLVSAGAQETQYF.

J is TRBJ2-7 and V is TRBV7-6; D is perhaps TRBD2 (7 bases). CDR3 length: 16 residues. CDR1 SGHVS and CDR2 FNYEAQ come from the germline V gene. Deletions cut 0 bases from V and 0 bases from J, with 12 bases between. Written as DNA, the CDR3 is TGTGCCAGCAGCTTAGCAGGGGGGGATAGCTCCTACGAGCAGTACTTC. It yields the protein CASSLAGGDSSYEQYF.

The rearrangement joins TRBV6-5 to TRBJ1-1; TRBD1 aligns across 9 bases. CDR3 size: 13 residues. Germline V CDR1 and CDR2: MNHEY, SVGAGI. V trimming: 6 bases; J trimming: 3 bases; junction bases outside the gene matches: 2. For the CDR3, the DNA is TGTGCCAGCAGGGACAGGGGTTACACTGAAGCTTTCTTT. Its protein is CASRDRGYTEAFF.

The CDR3 bases are TGTGCCAGCAGCTCGGGACAGGGGTGGTCACCCCTCCACTTT. As protein: CASSSGQGWSPLHF. The rearrangement uses TRBV7-9 and TRBJ1-6; 10 nucleotides match TRBD1. Losses at the gene ends were 4 bases for V and 10 bases for J; bases not matched to a gene: 4. CDR1 is SEHNR and CDR2 is FQNEAQ in the germline V gene (reference sequence). The CDR3 totals 14 residues.